This is a list of T cell receptor beta chains from one sample in a study of technical replicates of blood from a handful of donors. Sequenced by immunoSEQ multiplex PCR; TCRdb stores in-frame clones only, minus some. The sample contains about 73,000 clones, around 93% of which appear only once. Input material: T cells isolated from PBMCs. These receptors originate from a human donor in good health. Both conserved end residues are part of each CDR3. A D gene is named only where the DNA matches it firmly. Rows give clone size only sometimes, using once, few, many, or a class for an expanded clone.

TRBD2	TRBJ2-1	.	TRBV11-1	TGTGCCAGCAGCCCTCCCCCCCGGGGGGCCTACAATGAGCAGTTCTTC	CASSPPPRGAYNEQFF
.	TRBJ2-1	.	TRBV5-1	TGCGCCAGCAGCAGGGGGGGGGACCGCTCCTACAATGAGCAGTTCTTC	CASSRGGDRSYNEQFF
TRBD2	TRBJ2-2	.	TRBV19	TGTGCCAGTAGTACCCGAGCGGGAGCGGGAGGGCCCTACACCGGGGAGCTGTTTTTT	CASSTRAGAGGPYTGELFF
TRBD2	TRBJ2-7	few	TRBV5-5	TGTGCCAGCAGCTCGGGGTTACTAGGCGGGAGTCGGTACGAGCAGTACTTC	CASSSGLLGGSRYEQYF
.	TRBJ1-1	.	TRBV2	TGTGCCAGCAGTTCGGCAGGGAGGAGGGGTACTGAAGCTTTCTTT	CASSSAGRRGTEAFF
TRBD2	TRBJ2-1	.	TRBV6-5	TGTGCCAGCAGTTTCCGACTAGCGGGGGGCCGCAATGAGCAGTTCTTC	CASSFRLAGGRNEQFF
TRBD1	TRBJ1-2	.	TRBV7-8	TGTGCCAGCAGCCAGAGACAGGGGGAGAACTATGGCTACACCTTC	CASSQRQGENYGYTF
TRBD1	TRBJ2-7	.	TRBV5-4	TGTGCCAGCAGCCCAAGCACACTCCGGGACAGGGGGCACTACGAGCAGTACTTC	CASSPSTLRDRGHYEQYF
TRBD1	TRBJ1-2	.	TRBV4-1	TGCGCCAGCAGCCAATCGGGGGACAGGGTTACCCTCTATGGCTACACCTTC	CASSQSGDRVTLYGYTF
TRBD1	TRBJ1-2	.	TRBV5-4	TGTGCCAGCAGCTTGAGCACCGGGCGCAGGGGGGACTATGGCTACACCTTC	CASSLSTGRRGDYGYTF
.	TRBJ1-4	.	TRBV21-1	TGTGCCAGCAGCAAAGATAAGAAAAGGGGGCGGTCTAATGAAAAACTGTTTTTT	CASSKDKKRGRSNEKLFF
.	TRBJ1-1	.	TRBV28	TGTGCCAGCAGTTCCCTCTCTTTTGGGTCAAGGGGAGGAGGCACTGAAGCTTTCTTT	CASSSLSFGSRGGGTEAFF
.	TRBJ2-2	.	TRBV15	TGTGCCACCAGCAGAGATCTCCCAGGGAACACCGGGGAGCTGTTTTTT	CATSRDLPGNTGELFF
.	TRBJ2-1	.	TRBV2	TGTGCCAGCAGTGTACACGCGGGGTACAATGAGCAGTTCTTC	CASSVHAGYNEQFF
.	TRBJ1-2	.	TRBV6-5	TGTGCCAGCGGGGGGGCATCTCGGGGCTACACCTTC	CASGGASRGYTF
TRBD1	TRBJ2-7	few	TRBV14	TGTGCCAGCAGCCAGGCCACCGGGACAGCCTTTGGCGAGCAGTACTTC	CASSQATGTAFGEQYF
TRBD1	TRBJ1-2	.	TRBV12-5	TGTGCTAGTGGTTTTCGGACAGGGGGGAATGGATTCGATGGCTACACCTTC	CASGFRTGGNGFDGYTF
TRBD1	TRBJ2-7	.	TRBV5-1	TGCGCCAGCAGCTTCTCGGACAGGGGCCCATCTTTCGTTTCCTACGAGCAGTACTTC	CASSFSDRGPSFVSYEQYF
.	TRBJ1-6	.	TRBV6-5	TGTGCCAGCAGCCCCCAAAGGAGGAGTTCACCCCTCCACTTT	CASSPQRRSSPLHF
.	TRBJ1-1	.	TRBV19	TGTGCCAGTAGTTCCAGGGGTGGAGACACTGAAGCTTTCTTT	CASSSRGGDTEAFF
.	TRBJ2-7	.	TRBV5-1	TGCGCCAGCAGCTTTAGTCTAAACTACGAGCAGTACTTC	CASSFSLNYEQYF
.	TRBJ1-2	.	TRBV19	TGTGCCAGTAGTATAGACAGGGGTCTCTATGGCTACACCTTC	CASSIDRGLYGYTF
.	TRBJ1-4	.	TRBV6-5	TGTGCCAGCAGTTACTATCAGGGGCCGGGAAAACTGTTTTTT	CASSYYQGPGKLFF